The 26 T cell receptor beta chains below were found in one sample sequenced in a study of cytomegalovirus exposure and HLA in healthy donors. Primers for the PCR totalled 60 Vbeta and 13 Jbeta. Data came from immunoSEQ multiplex PCR; TCRdb stores just in-frame clones and leaves some out. The data show about 120,000 clones, with about 10% seen just once and around 5% held by the top ten. The specimen sequenced was PBMCs. The receptors were gathered from a woman aged 18 to 35 in good health and CMV-seropositive.

This clone occurred once. The V gene is TRBV11-3, the J gene TRBJ2-2, with 7 bases matching TRBD2. This CDR3 is built from 14 residues. Per the germline V gene, CDR1 is SGHNT and CDR2 is YENEEA. V lost 5 bases, J lost 6 bases, and 6 bases stayed unmatched. The CDR3 is CASSQRSGAGELFF. The CDR3, as DNA: TGTGCCAGCAGCCAAAGAAGCGGGGCCGGGGAGCTGTTTTTT.

V gene TRBV2 combines with J gene TRBJ1-2; D gene unclear. The germline V gene encodes CDR1 SNHLY and CDR2 FYNNEI. The CDR3 runs 13 residues. Deletions cut 6 bases from V and 1 base from J, with 9 bases between. The CDR3, as DNA: TGTGCCAGCAGGGAGGACGGTAACTATGGCTACACCTTC. This gives the protein CASREDGNYGYTF.

V and J are TRBV2 and TRBJ2-7, with D perhaps matching TRBD2 (5 bases). This CDR3 has 15 amino acids. The V end was cut by 1 base, the J end by 2 bases, with 12 bases between. Germline V gene lookup returns CDR1 SNHLY and CDR2 FYNNEI. CDR3 bases: TGTGCCAGCAGTGAAGGGACGGGAATAACCTACGAGCAGTACTTC. Translating it yields CASSEGTGITYEQYF.

This clone was seen only a few times. The rearrangement uses TRBV7-6 and TRBJ2-5; D possibly corresponds to TRBD1 (6 bases). CDR1 is SGHVS and CDR2 is FNYEAQ in the germline V gene. CDR3 size: 15 residues. The ends were cut back, 3 bases at V and 2 bases at J, with 13 bases in the middle. CDR3 nucleotides: TGTGCCAGCAGCTTTTCGGACAGTCAACAAGAGACCCAGTACTTC. Amino acids: CASSFSDSQQETQYF.

This clone was counted only a few times. The chain combines TRBV10-3 with TRBJ2-7; a possible D gene is TRBD1 (5 bases). Trimming shortened V by 8 bases and J by 7 bases, and 9 bases separated the two germline ends. The CDR3 extends over 10 amino acids. Germline V gene lookup returns CDR1 ENHRY and CDR2 SYGVKD. CDR3 nucleotides: TGTGCCATCGGGGCGAGTGAGCAGTACTTC. It specifies CAIGASEQYF.

This clone showed up just a few times. The chain links TRBV19 to TRBJ2-7, with D possibly matching TRBD1 (6 bases). The CDR3 covers 14 residues. Trimming stripped 3 bases from V and 3 bases from J, with 12 bases between. The germline CDR1 and CDR2 sequences are LNHDA and SQIVND (reference sequence). CDR3 protein: CASSIQGPNYEQYF. The DNA of the CDR3 is TGTGCCAGTAGTATTCAGGGGCCAAACTACGAGCAGTACTTC.

The V and J genes are TRBV5-1 and TRBJ2-3, with 11 bases identical to TRBD2. This CDR3 spans 18 amino acids. CDR1 is SGHRS, CDR2 YFSETQ, per germline. The V gene end was trimmed by 2 bases and the J gene end by 4 bases; junction bases not matched to a gene: 12. This CDR3 is CASSLLTSLAGGPDTQYF. The CDR3 nucleotides read TGCGCCAGCAGCTTACTGACGAGCCTAGCGGGAGGACCAGATACGCAGTATTTT.

The table lists this clone with a few counts. The genes are TRBV5-1 and TRBJ2-7; D is uncertain. V was pared by 0 bases and J by 0 bases, with 7 bases between. Germline values: CDR1 SGHRS, CDR2 YFSETQ. CDR3 size: 14 residues. The CDR3 region has the DNA TGCGCCAGCAGCTTGGCGTCGGGCTCCTACGAGCAGTACTTC. Amino acid sequence: CASSLASGSYEQYF.

The sample holds a few counts of this clone. This rearrangement joins TRBV2 to TRBJ1-1, with D unclear. The CDR3 consists of 13 residues. Per the germline V gene, CDR1 is SNHLY and CDR2 is FYNNEI. Trimming pared 6 bases from V and 1 base from J, leaving 9 bases between. The CDR3: CASSNSGNTEAFF. The DNA of the CDR3 is TGTGCCAGCAGCAACTCCGGGAACACTGAAGCTTTCTTT.

The rearrangement uses TRBV10-2 and TRBJ2-7, with 7 bases aligning to TRBD2. The CDR3 has 15 residues. V gave up 8 bases and J gave up 5 bases; unmatched junction bases: 15. Germline CDR1 reads WSHSY; CDR2 reads SAAADI. The CDR3 reads CASGEGVGRTNEQYF. The DNA for the CDR3 is TGCGCCAGCGGGGAAGGAGTCGGGAGGACTAACGAGCAGTACTTC.

Turning to this clone: Other DNA sequences in the same sample also yield this CDR3. V usage is TRBV28 and J usage is TRBJ1-1, with a tentative D call TRBD1 (6 bases). Looked up from germline, CDR1 is MDHEN and CDR2 is SYDVKM. The CDR3 contains 15 residues. With 3 bases removed from V and 5 bases from J, the gap between germline ends came to 16 bases. CDR3 bases: TGTGCCAGCAGTTTCCTACAGGGCGCTTGGACTGAAGCTTTCTTT. Protein product: CASSFLQGAWTEAFF.

This clone was recorded a few times. This chain links TRBV7-3 with TRBJ2-1; D might be TRBD2 (5 bases). The V and J ends lost 2 bases and 6 bases respectively, with 8 bases between them. CDR3 size: 13 residues. From germline, CDR1 is SGHTA and CDR2 FQGTGA. The CDR3 DNA sequence: TGTGCCAGCAGCTTAGACTACAGCAATGAGCAGTTCTTC. Residues: CASSLDYSNEQFF.

This clone was observed a few times. The chain employs TRBV6-1 and TRBJ1-2; D is perhaps TRBD1 (6 bases). Germline V gene sequence: CDR1 MNHNS, CDR2 SASEGT. This CDR3 has 13 residues. V was trimmed by 5 bases and J by 8 bases, leaving 15 bases between them. CDR3 coding DNA: TGTGCCAGCAGTCAAGGGGGGGGATTCGGCTACACCTTC. Translating gives CASSQGGGFGYTF.

V gene TRBV7-8 combines with J gene TRBJ2-3; D uncertain. The CDR3 spans 17 residues. The ends were cut back, 0 bases at V and 2 bases at J, with 15 bases in the middle. CDR1 and CDR2 (germline): SGHVS, FQNEAQ. The CDR3 protein is CASSLAGFGGNTDTQYF. In DNA, the CDR3 is TGTGCCAGCAGCTTAGCCGGTTTCGGCGGCAACACAGATACGCAGTATTTT. The full variable domain, its missing parts supplied by reference TRBV7-8 and TRBJ2-3, is GAGVSQSPRYKVAKRGQDVALRCDPISGHVSLFWYQQALGQGPEFLTYFQNEAQLDKSGLPSDRFFAERPEGSVSTLKIQRTQQEDSAVYLCASSLAGFGGNTDTQYFGPGTRLTVL.

V usage is TRBV21-1 and J usage is TRBJ1-5; the table names TRBD1, a call not compared with the DNA. TRBV21-1 has pseudogene status. The CDR3 is made up of 16 amino acids. The CDR3 DNA reads as TGTGCCAGCAGCAAAGACGGCACAGCTAGCAATCAGCCCCAGCATTTT. It is translated as CASSKDGTASNQPQHF.

J is TRBJ2-7 and V is TRBV30; perhaps TRBD1 as D (5 bases). The germline CDR1 and CDR2 sequences are GTSNPN and SVGIG (reference sequence). The CDR3 runs 12 residues. The V and J ends lost 4 bases and 6 bases respectively, with 13 bases between them. The CDR3 loop reads CAWNAGSIEQYF. The CDR3 DNA reads TGTGCCTGGAACGCAGGGTCAATCGAGCAGTACTTC.

This clone was detected only a few times. DNA of the CDR3: TGCGCCAGCAGCCCTACTAGCTTGGAGACCCAGTACTTC. Translating gives CASSPTSLETQYF. This chain uses TRBV5-1 with TRBJ2-5; tentative D call: TRBD2 (6 bases). CDR3 length: 13 residues. CDR1 SGHRS and CDR2 YFSETQ come from the germline V gene. The V and J ends lost 4 bases and 5 bases respectively, with 12 bases between them.

This clone was seen a handful of times. This rearrangement joins TRBV5-1 to TRBJ2-7; 7 bases agree with TRBD2. CDR1 is SGHRS, CDR2 YFSETQ, per germline. CDR3 size: 15 residues. Trimming at V came to 0 bases and at J to 2 bases, leaving 5 bases not matched to a gene. The CDR3 DNA sequence: TGCGCCAGCAGCTTGGGTCCTAGCGGAGCCTACGAGCAGTACTTC. Protein product: CASSLGPSGAYEQYF. Filled out from reference TRBV5-1 and TRBJ2-7, the complete variable domain reads KAGVTQTPRYLIKTRGQQVTLSCSPISGHRSVSWYQQTPGQGLQFLFEYFSETQRNKGNFPGRFSGRQFSNSRSEMNVSTLELGDSALYLCASSLGPSGAYEQYFGPGTRLTVT.

V and J are TRBV28 and TRBJ2-2; 10 bases match TRBD1. The CDR3 spans 18 residues. CDR1 and CDR2 (germline): MDHEN, SYDVKM. Trimming at V came to 4 bases and at J to 6 bases, leaving 14 bases not matched to a gene. CDR3 loop: CASSYLSWDRGFSGELFF. The CDR3 DNA sequence: TGTGCCAGCAGTTATCTGAGTTGGGACAGGGGTTTTTCCGGGGAGCTGTTTTTT.

This clone was seen a few times. This chain connects TRBV7-9 to TRBJ2-6; D remains ambiguous. The length of the CDR3 is 14 residues. V dropped 2 bases and J dropped 1 base, with 3 bases sitting between them. Germline-derived CDR1 and CDR2 are SEHNR and FQNEAQ (reference sequence). CDR3 sequence (DNA): TGTGCCAGCAGCTTATATTCTGGGGCCAACGTCCTGACTTTC. It encodes CASSLYSGANVLTF.

In the case of this clone: The same CDR3 is also encoded by other DNA sequences in this sample. The chain uses TRBV5-8 and TRBJ2-7; 8 bases agree with TRBD1. The J segment lost 3 bases and the V segment lost 4 bases, leaving 9 bases of the junction unmatched. The CDR3 extends over 15 amino acids. Germline-derived CDR1 and CDR2 are SGHTS and YDEGEE. The CDR3 reads CASSPMTGADYEQYF. In DNA form, the CDR3 reads TGTGCCAGCAGCCCCATGACAGGGGCAGACTACGAGCAGTACTTC. The complete variable domain, with remaining parts taken from reference TRBV5-8 and TRBJ2-7, reads EAGVTQSPTHLIKTRGQQATLRCSPISGHTSVYWYQQALGLGLQFLLWYDEGEERNRGNFPPRFSGRQFPNYSSELNVNALELEDSALYLCASSPMTGADYEQYFGPGTRLTVT.

This clone turned up a few times. The V call is TRBV5-6, the J call TRBJ1-2, with D possibly being TRBD1 (5 bases). V lost 0 bases and J lost 4, with 10 bases in between. This CDR3 is built from 14 residues. Germline loops: CDR1 SGHDT, CDR2 YYEEEE. The CDR3 reads CASSLVGGTYGYTF. The CDR3 DNA follows: TGTGCCAGCAGCTTGGTGGGGGGGACCTATGGCTACACCTTC. Variable domain in full (rest from reference TRBV5-6 and TRBJ1-2): DAGVTQSPTHLIKTRGQQVTLRCSPKSGHDTVSWYQQALGQGPQFIFQYYEEEERQRGNFPDRFSGHQFPNYSSELNVNALLLGDSALYLCASSLVGGTYGYTFGSGTRLTVV.

The chain combines TRBV27 with TRBJ2-5; weak D call: TRBD1 (6 bases). V was clipped by 5 bases and J by 5 bases, with 24 bases between them. Germline lookup yields CDR1 MNHEY and CDR2 SMNVEV (reference sequence). There are 17 residues in the CDR3. The CDR3 DNA follows: TGTGCCAGCAGTACCATACCACCACAGGGCCTGGGGGAGACCCAGTACTTC. Translation: CASSTIPPQGLGETQYF.

This clone was detected a few times. Other nucleotide sequences from this sample produce the same CDR3. The chain recombines TRBV6-6 with TRBJ2-1; a weak D match, TRBD2 (5 bases). Germline V lookup: CDR1 MNHNY, CDR2 SVGAGI (reference sequence). With 0 bases removed from V and 6 bases from J, the gap between germline ends came to 12 bases. This CDR3 spans 15 amino acids. The DNA for the CDR3 is TGTGCCAGCAGTTACTCTCGGCTAGCTGGCAATGAGCAGTTCTTC. Translating it yields CASSYSRLAGNEQFF.

This clone occurred a few times. J is TRBJ2-5 and V is TRBV5-6; the match to TRBD2 covers 7 bases. The CDR3 length is 16 residues. CDR1 and CDR2 from the germline V gene are SGHDT and YYEEEE. The V segment lost 5 bases and the J segment 1 base; nucleotides outside the gene matches: 11. This chain's CDR3 is CASSSLVGGPQETQYF. The CDR3, as DNA: TGTGCCAGCAGTTCGTTGGTGGGAGGGCCCCAAGAGACCCAGTACTTC.

The genes are TRBV2 and TRBJ1-2, with D possibly being TRBD1 (6 bases). V shed 6 bases and J shed 5 bases, with 19 bases lying between them. The CDR3 has 15 residues. Germline V gene lookup returns CDR1 SNHLY and CDR2 FYNNEI. CDR3 sequence reads: CASRGDRTLTYGYTF. The CDR3 DNA follows: TGTGCCAGCAGAGGCGACAGGACCCTCACTTATGGCTACACCTTC.